Listed below are T cell receptor beta chains from one sample, sequenced in a study of cytomegalovirus exposure and HLA in healthy donors. Data came from immunoSEQ multiplex PCR; TCRdb stores just in-frame clones and leaves some out. This table has some 240,000 clones, almost 80% appearing once. Input material: PBMCs. These receptors were taken from a male donor in good health and CMV-seronegative. CDR3s include the opening cysteine and the closing phenylalanine or tryptophan. The D gene is left open where the match is weak. Only part of the rows carry a size: once, few, many, or a class if the clone is expanded.

TRBV19	TRBJ2-7	TRBD2	-	CASSMSGLAGGGMSYEQYF	TGTGCCAGTAGTATGTCGGGACTAGCGGGAGGTGGAATGTCCTACGAGCAGTACTTC
TRBV6-4	TRBJ2-1	TRBD2	-	CASSDWGGVEQFF	TGTGCCAGCAGTGACTGGGGGGGAGTTGAGCAGTTCTTC
TRBV9	TRBJ2-3	TRBD2	-	CASSVGIAGDGRTQYF	TGTGCCAGCAGCGTAGGAATAGCGGGGGACGGGCGTACGCAGTATTTT
TRBV6-5	TRBJ1-4	-	few	CASRPTGTEKLFF	TGTGCCAGCAGGCCAACAGGGACTGAAAAACTGTTTTTT
TRBV18	TRBJ2-7	TRBD1	-	CASSPGQGREQYF	TGTGCCAGCTCACCGGGACAGGGGAGGGAGCAGTACTTC
TRBV5-1	TRBJ1-2	TRBD1	-	CASSRWDRGAMTGGYTF	TGCGCCAGCAGCAGATGGGACAGGGGAGCCATGACAGGAGGCTACACCTTC
TRBV9	TRBJ1-1	-	-	CASSVVAGARNTEAFF	TGTGCCAGCAGCGTAGTAGCAGGGGCGCGCAACACTGAAGCTTTCTTT
TRBV2	TRBJ2-5	TRBD2	once	CASRNQAGKETQYF	TGTGCCAGCAGGAACCAAGCGGGGAAAGAGACCCAGTACTTC
TRBV5-1	TRBJ2-3	TRBD2	-	CASSVAGGTDTQYF	TGCGCCAGCAGCGTAGCGGGAGGGACAGATACGCAGTATTTT
TRBV20-1	TRBJ2-1	-	-	CSAKTSNEQFF	TGCAGTGCCAAGACTAGTAATGAGCAGTTCTTC
TRBV20-1	TRBJ2-7	-	-	CSATETYEQYF	TGCAGTGCCACAGAAACCTACGAGCAGTACTTC
TRBV28	TRBJ1-1	TRBD1	-	CASSLVGQGIKDTEAFF	TGTGCCAGCAGTTTAGTGGGACAGGGGATAAAGGACACTGAAGCTTTCTTT
TRBV9	TRBJ2-2	TRBD2	-	CASSVAGTSGGTGELFF	TGTGCCAGCAGCGTAGCCGGGACTAGCGGGGGCACCGGGGAGCTGTTTTTT